This T cell receptor beta chain was observed in a study of T cell responses to AZD1222 COVID-19 vaccine. The CDR3 has 16 amino acids. CDR1 MGHRA and CDR2 YSYEKL come from the germline V gene. The V gene lost 4 bases and the J gene lost 2 bases, with 12 bases spanning the gap. As for this clone: The antigen remains undetermined.

Repertoires were generated with immunoSEQ multiplex PCR, while TCRdb's copy carries only in-frame clones and drops some. The table lists 120,000 to 150,000 clones, just over 85% of them singletons, with approximately 3.5% in the top ten. Study conclusions and caveats: Across spike, vaccine-associated CD4 TCRs were found, dominant at 160-218 and 743-854.

The receptor was derived from an adult in good health. Specimen: peripheral blood, collected on day 0 of AZD1222 vaccination. This rearrangement joins TRBV4-1 to TRBJ2-6; the D gene is possibly TRBD2 (6 bases). CDR3 nucleotides: TGCGCCAGCAGCCGTCCTGGGAGGCCTGGGGCCAACGTCCTGACTTTC. Encoded protein: CASSRPGRPGANVLTF.